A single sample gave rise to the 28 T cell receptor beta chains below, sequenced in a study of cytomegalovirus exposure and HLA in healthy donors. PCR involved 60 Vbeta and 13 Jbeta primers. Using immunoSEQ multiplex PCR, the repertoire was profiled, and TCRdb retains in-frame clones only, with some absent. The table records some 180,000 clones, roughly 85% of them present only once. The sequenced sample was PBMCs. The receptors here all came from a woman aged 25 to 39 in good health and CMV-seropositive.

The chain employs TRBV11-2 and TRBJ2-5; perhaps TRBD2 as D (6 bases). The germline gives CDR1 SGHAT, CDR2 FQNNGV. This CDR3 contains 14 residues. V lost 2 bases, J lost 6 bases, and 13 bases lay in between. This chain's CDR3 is CASSLRRGRKTQYF. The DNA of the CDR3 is TGTGCCAGCAGCTTACGGAGGGGCCGGAAGACCCAGTACTTC. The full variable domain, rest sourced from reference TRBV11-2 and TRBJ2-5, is EAGVAQSPRYKIIEKRQSVAFWCNPISGHATLYWYQQILGQGPKLLIQFQNNGVVDDSQLPKDRFSAERLKGVDSTLKIQPAKLEDSAVYLCASSLRRGRKTQYFGPGTRLLVL.

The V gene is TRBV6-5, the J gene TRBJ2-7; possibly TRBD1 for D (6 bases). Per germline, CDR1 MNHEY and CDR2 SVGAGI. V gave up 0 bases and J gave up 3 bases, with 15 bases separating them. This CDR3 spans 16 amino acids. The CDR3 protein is CASSYSTPDRSYEQYF. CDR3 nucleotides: TGTGCCAGCAGTTACTCGACCCCTGACAGGAGCTACGAGCAGTACTTC.

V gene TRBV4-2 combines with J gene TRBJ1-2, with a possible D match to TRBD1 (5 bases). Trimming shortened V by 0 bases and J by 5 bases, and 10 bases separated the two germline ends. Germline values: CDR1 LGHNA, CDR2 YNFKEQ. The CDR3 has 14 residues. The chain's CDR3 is CASSQDGAGYGYTF. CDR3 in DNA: TGTGCCAGCAGCCAAGATGGGGCGGGATATGGCTACACCTTC.

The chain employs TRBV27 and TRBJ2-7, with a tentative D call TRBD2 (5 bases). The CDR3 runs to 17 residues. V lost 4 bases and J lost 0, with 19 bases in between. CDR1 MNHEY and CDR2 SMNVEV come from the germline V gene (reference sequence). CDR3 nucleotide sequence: TGTGCCAGCAGTTCACGGGGTGGCCGGGTAAGCTCCTACGAGCAGTACTTC. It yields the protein CASSSRGGRVSSYEQYF.

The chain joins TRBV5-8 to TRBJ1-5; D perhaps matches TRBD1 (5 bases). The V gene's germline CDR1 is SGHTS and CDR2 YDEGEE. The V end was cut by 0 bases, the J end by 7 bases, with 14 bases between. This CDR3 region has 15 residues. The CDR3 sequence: CASSLASGGGQPQHF. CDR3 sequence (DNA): TGTGCCAGCAGCTTGGCCTCGGGGGGTGGGCAGCCCCAGCATTTT.

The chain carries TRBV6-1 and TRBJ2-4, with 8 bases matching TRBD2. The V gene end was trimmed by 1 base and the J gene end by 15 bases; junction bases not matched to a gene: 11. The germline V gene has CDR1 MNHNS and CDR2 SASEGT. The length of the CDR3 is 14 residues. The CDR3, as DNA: TGTGCCAGCAGTGAAGGGTCGGGAGGGGGTATGAGGTACTTC. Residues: CASSEGSGGGMRYF.

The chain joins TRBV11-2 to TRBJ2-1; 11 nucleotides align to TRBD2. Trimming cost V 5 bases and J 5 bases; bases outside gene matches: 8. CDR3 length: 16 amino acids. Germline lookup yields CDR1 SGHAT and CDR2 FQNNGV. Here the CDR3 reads CASSTIAGGLDNEQFF. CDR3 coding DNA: TGTGCCAGCAGCACCATAGCGGGGGGGTTAGACAATGAGCAGTTCTTC. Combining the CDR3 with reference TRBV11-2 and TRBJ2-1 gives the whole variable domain EAGVAQSPRYKIIEKRQSVAFWCNPISGHATLYWYQQILGQGPKLLIQFQNNGVVDDSQLPKDRFSAERLKGVDSTLKIQPAKLEDSAVYLCASSTIAGGLDNEQFFGPGTRLTVL.

CDR3 DNA: TGTGCCAGCAGCCCCCCTAGCGGGGGACCGAGGGGAAACATTCAGTACTTC. Protein: CASSPPSGGPRGNIQYF. The rearrangement uses TRBV7-2 and TRBJ2-4; 10 positions agree with TRBD2. The CDR3 extends over 17 amino acids. The V and J ends lost 5 bases and 6 bases, in that order; junction bases with no gene match: 13. Germline V CDR1 and CDR2: SGHTA, FQGNSA. The complete variable domain, with remaining parts taken from reference TRBV7-2 and TRBJ2-4, reads GAGVSQSPSNKVTEKGKDVELRCDPISGHTALYWYRQSLGQGLEFLIYFQGNSAPDKSGLPSDRFSAERTGGSVSTLTIQRTQQEDSAVYLCASSPPSGGPRGNIQYFGAGTRLSVL.

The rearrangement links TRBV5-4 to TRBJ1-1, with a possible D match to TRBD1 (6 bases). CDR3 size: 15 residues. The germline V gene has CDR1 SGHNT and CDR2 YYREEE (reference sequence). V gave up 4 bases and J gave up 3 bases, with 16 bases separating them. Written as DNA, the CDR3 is TGTGCCAGCAGCCCGGGGGGGCGAGATGACACTGAAGCTTTCTTT. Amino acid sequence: CASSPGGRDDTEAFF.

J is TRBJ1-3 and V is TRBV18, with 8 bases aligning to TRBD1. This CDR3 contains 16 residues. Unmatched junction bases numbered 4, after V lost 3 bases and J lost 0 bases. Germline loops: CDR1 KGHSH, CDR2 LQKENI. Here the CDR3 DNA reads TGTGCCAGCTCACCGATTACAGGGGGCTCTGGAAACACCATATATTTT. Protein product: CASSPITGGSGNTIYF.

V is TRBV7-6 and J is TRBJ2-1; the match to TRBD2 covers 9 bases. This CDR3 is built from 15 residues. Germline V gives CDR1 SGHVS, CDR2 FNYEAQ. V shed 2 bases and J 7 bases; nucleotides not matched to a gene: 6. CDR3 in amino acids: CASSLIAGAINEQFF. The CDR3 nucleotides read TGTGCCAGCAGCTTAATAGCGGGAGCAATAAATGAGCAGTTCTTC.

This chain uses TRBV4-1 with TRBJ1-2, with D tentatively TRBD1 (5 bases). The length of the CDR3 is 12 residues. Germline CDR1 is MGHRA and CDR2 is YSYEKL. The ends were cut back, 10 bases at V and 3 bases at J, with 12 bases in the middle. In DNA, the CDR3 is TGCGCCACCCAAGGGGTTGACTATGGCTACACCTTC. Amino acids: CATQGVDYGYTF.

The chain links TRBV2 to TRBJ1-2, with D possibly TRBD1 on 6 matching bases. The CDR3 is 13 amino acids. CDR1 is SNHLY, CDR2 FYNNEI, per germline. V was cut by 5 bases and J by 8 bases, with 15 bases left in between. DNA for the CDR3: TGTGCCAGCAGTACTACAGGGTACCGGGGCTACACCTTC. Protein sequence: CASSTTGYRGYTF.

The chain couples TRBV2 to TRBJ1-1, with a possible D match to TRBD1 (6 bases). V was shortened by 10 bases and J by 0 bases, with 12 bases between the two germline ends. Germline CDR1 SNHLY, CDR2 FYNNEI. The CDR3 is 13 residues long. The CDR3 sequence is CATNRVVNTEAFF. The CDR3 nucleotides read TGTGCCACCAACAGGGTGGTGAACACTGAAGCTTTCTTT.

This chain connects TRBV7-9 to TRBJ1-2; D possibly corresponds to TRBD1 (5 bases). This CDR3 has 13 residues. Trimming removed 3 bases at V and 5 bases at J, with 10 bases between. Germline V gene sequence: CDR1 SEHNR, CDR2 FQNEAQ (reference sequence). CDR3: CASSFGAAYGYTF. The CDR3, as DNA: TGTGCCAGCAGCTTTGGGGCAGCTTATGGCTACACCTTC.

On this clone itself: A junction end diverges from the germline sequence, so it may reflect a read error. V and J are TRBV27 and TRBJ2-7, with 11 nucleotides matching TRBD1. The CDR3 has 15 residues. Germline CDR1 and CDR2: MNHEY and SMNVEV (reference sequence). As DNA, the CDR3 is TGTGCCAGCAGTATATCCGGGACAGGGGGGTACGAGCAGTACTTC. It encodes CASSISGTGGYEQYF.

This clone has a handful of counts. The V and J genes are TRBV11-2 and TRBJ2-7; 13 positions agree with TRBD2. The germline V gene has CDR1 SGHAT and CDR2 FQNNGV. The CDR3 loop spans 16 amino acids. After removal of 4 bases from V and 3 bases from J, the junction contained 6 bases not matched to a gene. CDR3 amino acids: CASSSGTSGTNYEQYF. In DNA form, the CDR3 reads TGTGCCAGCAGCTCGGGGACTAGCGGGACCAACTACGAGCAGTACTTC.

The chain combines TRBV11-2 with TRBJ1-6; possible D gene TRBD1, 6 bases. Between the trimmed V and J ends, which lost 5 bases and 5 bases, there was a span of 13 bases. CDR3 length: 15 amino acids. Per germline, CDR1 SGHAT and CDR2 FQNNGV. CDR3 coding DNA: TGTGCCAGCAGCCTCTCCCAGGGGAATAATTCACCCCTCCACTTT. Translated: CASSLSQGNNSPLHF.

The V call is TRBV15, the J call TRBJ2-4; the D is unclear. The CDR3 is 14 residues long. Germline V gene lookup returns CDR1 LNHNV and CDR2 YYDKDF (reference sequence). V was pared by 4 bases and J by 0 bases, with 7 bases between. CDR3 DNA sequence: TGTGCCACCAGCACTTTACTAGCCAAAAACATTCAGTACTTC. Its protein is CATSTLLAKNIQYF.

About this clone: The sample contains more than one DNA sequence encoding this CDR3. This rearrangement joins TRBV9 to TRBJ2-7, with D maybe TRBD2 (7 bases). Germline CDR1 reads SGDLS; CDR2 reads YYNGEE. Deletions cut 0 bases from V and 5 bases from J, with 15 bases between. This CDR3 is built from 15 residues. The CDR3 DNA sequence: TGTGCCAGCAGCGTAGGGGGGCTCCGGGGGGACGAGCAGTACTTC. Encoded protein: CASSVGGLRGDEQYF.

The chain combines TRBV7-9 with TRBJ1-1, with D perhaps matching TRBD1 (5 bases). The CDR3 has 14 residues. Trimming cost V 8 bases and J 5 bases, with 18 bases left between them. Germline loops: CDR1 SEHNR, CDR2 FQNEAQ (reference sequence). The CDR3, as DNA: TGTGCCAGCCACGGGGGGGAGACAGCAACTGAAGCTTTCTTT. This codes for CASHGGETATEAFF.

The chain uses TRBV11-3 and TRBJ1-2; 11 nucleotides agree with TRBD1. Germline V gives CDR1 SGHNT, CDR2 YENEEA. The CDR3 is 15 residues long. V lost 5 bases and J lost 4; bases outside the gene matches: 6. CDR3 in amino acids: CASSTGQGAPYGYTF. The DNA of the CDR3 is TGTGCCAGCAGCACCGGACAGGGGGCACCCTATGGCTACACCTTC.

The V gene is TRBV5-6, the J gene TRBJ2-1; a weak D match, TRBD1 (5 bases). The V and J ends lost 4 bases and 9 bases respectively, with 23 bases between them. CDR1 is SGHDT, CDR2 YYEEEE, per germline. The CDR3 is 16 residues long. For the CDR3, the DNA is TGTGCCAGCAGCCTATTAAGACAAGCAAAGGGGTTTGAGCAGTTCTTC. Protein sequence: CASSLLRQAKGFEQFF. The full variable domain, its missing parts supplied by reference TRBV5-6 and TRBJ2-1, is DAGVTQSPTHLIKTRGQQVTLRCSPKSGHDTVSWYQQALGQGPQFIFQYYEEEERQRGNFPDRFSGHQFPNYSSELNVNALLLGDSALYLCASSLLRQAKGFEQFFGPGTRLTVL.

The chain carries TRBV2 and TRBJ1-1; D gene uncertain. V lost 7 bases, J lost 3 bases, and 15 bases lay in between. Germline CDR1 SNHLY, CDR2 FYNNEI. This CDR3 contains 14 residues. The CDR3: CASNPQDWDTEAFF. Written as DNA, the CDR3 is TGTGCCAGCAATCCCCAGGATTGGGACACTGAAGCTTTCTTT.

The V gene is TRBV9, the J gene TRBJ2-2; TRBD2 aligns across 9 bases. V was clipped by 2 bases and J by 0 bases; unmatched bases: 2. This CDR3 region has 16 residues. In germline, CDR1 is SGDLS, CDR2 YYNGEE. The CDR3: CASSVGTSPNTGELFF. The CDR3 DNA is TGTGCCAGCAGCGTTGGGACTAGCCCGAACACCGGGGAGCTGTTTTTT.

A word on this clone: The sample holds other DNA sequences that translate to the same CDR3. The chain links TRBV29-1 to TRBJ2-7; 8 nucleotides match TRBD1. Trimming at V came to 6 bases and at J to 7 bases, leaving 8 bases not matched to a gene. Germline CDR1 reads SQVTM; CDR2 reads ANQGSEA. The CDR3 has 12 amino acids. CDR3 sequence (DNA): TGCAGCGTAGAGACAGGGGCTCGGGAGCAGTACTTC. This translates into CSVETGAREQYF.

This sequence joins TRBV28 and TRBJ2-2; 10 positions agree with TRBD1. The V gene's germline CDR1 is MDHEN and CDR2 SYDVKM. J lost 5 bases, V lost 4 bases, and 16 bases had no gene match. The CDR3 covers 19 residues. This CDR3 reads CASSSGWDRGLPTTGELFF. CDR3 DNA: TGTGCCAGCAGTTCGGGCTGGGACAGGGGCCTACCAACTACCGGGGAGCTGTTTTTT.

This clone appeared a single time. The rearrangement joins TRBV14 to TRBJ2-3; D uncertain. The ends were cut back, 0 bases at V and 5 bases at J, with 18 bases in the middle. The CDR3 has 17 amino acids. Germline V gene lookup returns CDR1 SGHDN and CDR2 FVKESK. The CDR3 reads CASSQDWVGPGLDTQYF. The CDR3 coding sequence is TGTGCCAGCAGCCAAGATTGGGTGGGTCCTGGGCTAGATACGCAGTATTTT.